These 26 T cell receptor beta chains were all obtained from the same sample, sequenced in a study of T cells expressing NK-cell markers. Using the 5' RACE reads, TCRdb records one entry per CDR3 protein without DNA. This sample's clone table lists 200,000 to 300,000 distinct CDR3 sequences. The source material was blood T cells: a sorted CD56 or NKG2C T cell subset, CD4+ or CD8+ T cells, or bulk PBMC T cells (not recorded which). These receptor sequences come from a woman between 18 and 70 years old in good health.

V usage is TRBV6-5 and J usage is TRBJ2-5; TCRdb designates TRBD1, a call that cannot be tested without DNA. The CDR3 spans 14 residues. The germline V gene encodes CDR1 MNHEY and CDR2 SVGAGI. The CDR3 reads CASSYGRGRETQYF.

This chain connects TRBV30 to TRBJ1-2; the TRBD1 assignment by TCRdb is unverifiable without DNA. Germline-derived CDR1 and CDR2 are GTSNPN and SVGIG (reference sequence). The CDR3 has 11 amino acids. The chain's CDR3 is CAWSAARDYTF.

The gene calls are TRBV6-5 and TRBJ1-5; TCRdb's assignment of TRBD1 cannot be checked, as there is no DNA. Germline V lookup: CDR1 MNHEY, CDR2 SVGAGI. The CDR3 has 15 amino acids. CDR3 region: CASSYSYQGRQPQHF.

This chain joins TRBV12-3 or TRBV12-4 and TRBJ2-1; TCRdb proposes TRBD2, but this gene call is untestable without DNA. The CDR3 is made up of 16 amino acids. The CDR3: CASSFLLAGGRGEQFF.

CDR3 loop: CTTRPGTSGSLGEQFF. The chain links TRBV24-1 to TRBJ2-1; no DNA is available, so the TRBD2 call from TCRdb remains unchecked. The CDR3 length is 16 residues. Germline V lookup: CDR1 KGHDR, CDR2 SFDVKD.

This chain links TRBV18 with TRBJ1-4. CDR1 and CDR2 from the germline V gene are KGHSH and LQKENI. The CDR3 runs to 14 residues. CDR3 amino acids: CASSPQEANEKLFF.

The J gene is TRBJ1-5, the V gene TRBV7-8; as DNA is missing, the TRBD1 call by TCRdb cannot be tested. This CDR3 has 16 amino acids. CDR1 SGHVS and CDR2 FQNEAQ come from the germline V gene. CDR3 amino acids: CASSPKIGRGSQPQHF.

The rearrangement joins TRBV5-1 to TRBJ2-1; the D gene TCRdb calls, TRBD1, cannot be checked with no DNA. The CDR3 covers 13 residues. The germline V gene has CDR1 SGHRS and CDR2 YFSETQ. The chain's CDR3 is CASSLVTGDEQFF.

The chain has TRBV20-1 and TRBJ2-7; TCRdb designates TRBD1, a call that cannot be tested without DNA. Germline CDR1 is DFQATT and CDR2 is SNEGSKA (reference sequence). This CDR3 spans 16 amino acids. The CDR3 protein is CSARDGAAGATYEQYF.

This sequence joins TRBV18 and TRBJ2-4. The CDR3 has 13 amino acids. Germline loops: CDR1 KGHSH, CDR2 LQKENI. The CDR3 loop reads CASSGLDGNIQYF.

CDR3 amino acids: CSVEAVGVYGYTF. The V call is TRBV29-1, the J call TRBJ1-2. Germline CDR1 reads SQVTM; CDR2 reads ANQGSEA. This CDR3 spans 13 amino acids.

This sequence joins TRBV4-2 and TRBJ1-1; TCRdb's D call of TRBD1 is untestable without DNA. Looked up from germline, CDR1 is LGHNA and CDR2 is YNFKEQ. The CDR3 runs 15 residues. The chain's CDR3 is CASSQRQGADTEAFF.

The rearrangement uses TRBV15 and TRBJ2-5. CDR1 LNHNV and CDR2 YYDKDF come from the germline V gene (reference sequence). The CDR3 has 12 amino acids. The CDR3 spells CATSRELETQYF.

The CDR3 reads CSAISGRASYNEQFF. This chain links TRBV20-1 with TRBJ2-1; without DNA, the TCRdb call of TRBD2 cannot be checked. This CDR3 is 15 amino acids long. Germline V gene data show CDR1 as DFQATT and CDR2 as SNEGSKA (reference sequence).

The chain links TRBV15 to TRBJ2-5; the D gene TCRdb calls, TRBD2, cannot be checked with no DNA. This CDR3 has 15 amino acids. Germline V CDR1 and CDR2: LNHNV, YYDKDF (reference sequence). The CDR3 loop reads CATSRDLRRGETQYF.

V usage is TRBV7-2 and J usage is TRBJ1-6; there is no DNA to check the TCRdb D call of TRBD1. The CDR3 has 15 residues. In germline, CDR1 is SGHTA, CDR2 FQGNSA. CDR3 region: CASSVDRTYNSPLHF.

The rearrangement joins TRBV9 to TRBJ2-3; TCRdb lists TRBD1, though no DNA is available to test this call. This CDR3 is 16 amino acids long. Germline CDR1 is SGDLS and CDR2 is YYNGEE. CDR3 residues: CASSPGVRPGEDTQYF.

The chain couples TRBV7-9 to TRBJ2-7; TCRdb designates TRBD1, a call that cannot be tested without DNA. Germline V lookup: CDR1 SEHNR, CDR2 FQNEAQ (reference sequence). This CDR3 contains 15 residues. The chain's CDR3 is CASSFGQGPIYEQYF. The full variable domain, completed using reference TRBV7-9 and TRBJ2-7, is DTGVSQNPRHKITKRGQNVTFRCDPISEHNRLYWYRQTLGQGPEFLTYFQNEAQLEKSRLLSDRFSAERPKGSFSTLEIQRTEQGDSAMYLCASSFGQGPIYEQYFGPGTRLTVT.

V usage is TRBV12-3 or TRBV12-4 and J usage is TRBJ1-2; TCRdb selects TRBD1, and the lack of DNA leaves this call unchecked. The CDR3 extends over 13 amino acids. The CDR3: CASFTGRLYGYTF.

The chain carries TRBV9 and TRBJ1-2; the D call from TCRdb, TRBD1, cannot be confirmed without DNA. This CDR3 is built from 12 residues. Germline V lookup: CDR1 SGDLS, CDR2 YYNGEE. The CDR3 reads CASSGGHYGYTF.

J is TRBJ1-1 and V is TRBV3-1; TCRdb outputs TRBD1, but without DNA this stays unchecked. Germline CDR1 and CDR2: LGHDT and YNNKEL (reference sequence). The CDR3 is 14 residues long. The CDR3: CASSLNRDRGEAFF.

V usage is TRBV6-1 and J usage is TRBJ2-7; TCRdb picks TRBD1, but there is no DNA to check that call. Per the germline V gene, CDR1 is MNHNS and CDR2 is SASEGT. The CDR3 is 15 amino acids. CDR3 in amino acids: CASRPQGRGAYEQYF.

The chain links TRBV6-2 or TRBV6-3 to TRBJ2-2; TCRdb selects TRBD2, and the lack of DNA leaves this call unchecked. CDR3 length equals 15 residues. CDR1 is MNHEY, CDR2 SVGEGT, per germline. CDR3 in amino acids: CASSLMTSSSGELFF.

The chain is built from TRBV5-1 and TRBJ2-1; the TRBD1 assignment by TCRdb is unverifiable without DNA. Germline V gene sequence: CDR1 SGHRS, CDR2 YFSETQ. This CDR3 is built from 15 residues. CDR3 region: CASSQDRGGRNEQFF. The variable domain in full, completed from reference TRBV5-1 and TRBJ2-1, reads KAGVTQTPRYLIKTRGQQVTLSCSPISGHRSVSWYQQTPGQGLQFLFEYFSETQRNKGNFPGRFSGRQFSNSRSEMNVSTLELGDSALYLCASSQDRGGRNEQFFGPGTRLTVL.

V and J are TRBV30 and TRBJ1-5; the TCRdb D gene call, TRBD1, has no DNA to confirm it. The CDR3 has 14 residues. Germline V lookup: CDR1 GTSNPN, CDR2 SVGIG (reference sequence). The CDR3 sequence: CAWSAGGFYQPQHF.

The chain carries TRBV5-1 and TRBJ2-5; TCRdb indicates TRBD1, and absent DNA this call remains unverified. Per germline, CDR1 SGHRS and CDR2 YFSETQ. This CDR3 contains 15 residues. This CDR3 reads CASSLGPGQGETQYF.